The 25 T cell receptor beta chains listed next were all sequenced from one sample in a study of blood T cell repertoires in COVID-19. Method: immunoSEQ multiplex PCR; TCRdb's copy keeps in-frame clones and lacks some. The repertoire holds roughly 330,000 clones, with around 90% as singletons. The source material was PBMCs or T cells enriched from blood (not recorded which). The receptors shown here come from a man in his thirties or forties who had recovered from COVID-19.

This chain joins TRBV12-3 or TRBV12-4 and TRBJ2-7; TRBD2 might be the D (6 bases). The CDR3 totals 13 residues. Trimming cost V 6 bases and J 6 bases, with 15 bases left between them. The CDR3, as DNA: TGTGCCAGCAGAAGACGACTAGTTTCCGAGCAGTACTTC. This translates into CASRRRLVSEQYF.

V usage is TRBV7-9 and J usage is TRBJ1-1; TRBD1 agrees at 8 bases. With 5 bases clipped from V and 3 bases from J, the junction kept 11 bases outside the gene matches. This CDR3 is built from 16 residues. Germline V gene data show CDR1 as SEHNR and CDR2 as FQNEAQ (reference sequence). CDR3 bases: TGTGCCAGCAGCCCAGCTCGGACAGGGAGGGACACTGAAGCTTTCTTT. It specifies CASSPARTGRDTEAFF.

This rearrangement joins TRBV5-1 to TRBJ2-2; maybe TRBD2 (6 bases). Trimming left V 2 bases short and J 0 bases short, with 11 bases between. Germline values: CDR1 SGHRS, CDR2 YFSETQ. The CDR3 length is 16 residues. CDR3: CASSFGGVTNTGELFF. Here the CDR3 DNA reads TGCGCCAGCAGCTTTGGAGGGGTTACGAACACCGGGGAGCTGTTTTTT.

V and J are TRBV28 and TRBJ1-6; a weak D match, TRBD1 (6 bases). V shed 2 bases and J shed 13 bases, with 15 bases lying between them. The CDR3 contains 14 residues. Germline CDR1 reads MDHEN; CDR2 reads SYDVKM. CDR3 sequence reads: CASSLMAGADPLHF. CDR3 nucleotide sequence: TGTGCCAGCAGTTTAATGGCAGGGGCGGATCCCCTCCACTTT.

The CDR3, as DNA: TGCGCCAGCAGCTTACAGGGTCCGGATAAGAATTCACCCCTCCACTTT. Encoded protein: CASSLQGPDKNSPLHF. The chain has TRBV5-1 and TRBJ1-6; maybe TRBD1 (6 bases). Trimming pared 2 bases from V and 7 bases from J, leaving 16 bases between. CDR3 length: 16 residues. Germline CDR1 SGHRS, CDR2 YFSETQ.

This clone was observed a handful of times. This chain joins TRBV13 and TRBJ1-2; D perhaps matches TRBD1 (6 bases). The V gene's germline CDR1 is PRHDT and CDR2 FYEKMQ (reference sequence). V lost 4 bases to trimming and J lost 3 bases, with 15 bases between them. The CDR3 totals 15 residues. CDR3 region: CASSSRDMPYYGYTF. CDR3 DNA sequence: TGTGCCAGCAGCTCCCGGGACATGCCTTACTATGGCTACACCTTC.

CDR3 in amino acids: CASSLDRASTDTQYF. DNA of the CDR3: TGTGCCAGCAGCTTGGACAGAGCTAGCACAGATACGCAGTATTTT. This rearrangement joins TRBV11-1 to TRBJ2-3, with a weak D call TRBD1 (6 bases). Trimming took 3 bases from V and 0 from J, leaving 10 bases between them. The CDR3 is made up of 15 amino acids. CDR1 and CDR2 from the germline V gene are SGHAT and FQDESV (reference sequence).

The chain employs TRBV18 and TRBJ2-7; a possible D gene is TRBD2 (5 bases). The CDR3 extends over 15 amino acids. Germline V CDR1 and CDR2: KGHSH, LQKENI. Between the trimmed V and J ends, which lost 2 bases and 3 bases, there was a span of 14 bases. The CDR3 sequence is CASSPFSAQVYEQYF. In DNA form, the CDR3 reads TGTGCCAGCTCACCATTTAGCGCCCAAGTCTACGAGCAGTACTTC. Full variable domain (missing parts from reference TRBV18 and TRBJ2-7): NAGVMQNPRHLVRRRGQEARLRCSPMKGHSHVYWYRQLPEEGLKFMVYLQKENIIDESGMPKERFSAEFPKEGPSILRIQQVVRGDSAAYFCASSPFSAQVYEQYFGPGTRLTVT.

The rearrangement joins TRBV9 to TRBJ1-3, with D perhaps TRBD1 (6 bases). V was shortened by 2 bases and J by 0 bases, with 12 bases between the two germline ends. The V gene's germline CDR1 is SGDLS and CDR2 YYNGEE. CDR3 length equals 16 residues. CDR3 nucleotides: TGTGCCAGCAGCGTTCGACAGGAGAGCTCTGGAAACACCATATATTTT. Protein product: CASSVRQESSGNTIYF.

In DNA, the CDR3 is TGCAGCGTTACTGACACAGGGCAATCCACTGAAGCTTTCTTT. It specifies CSVTDTGQSTEAFF. V and J are TRBV29-1 and TRBJ1-1; perhaps TRBD1 as D (6 bases). The CDR3 contains 14 residues. Germline CDR1 SQVTM, CDR2 ANQGSEA. The germline V and J ends were trimmed by 5 bases and 4 bases, with 17 bases remaining between them. The whole variable domain, remainder taken from reference TRBV29-1 and TRBJ1-1, is SAVISQKPSRDICQRGTSLTIQCQVDSQVTMMFWYRQQPGQSLTLIATANQGSEATYESGFVIDKFPISRPNLTFSTLTVSNMSPEDSSIYLCSVTDTGQSTEAFFGQGTRLTVV.

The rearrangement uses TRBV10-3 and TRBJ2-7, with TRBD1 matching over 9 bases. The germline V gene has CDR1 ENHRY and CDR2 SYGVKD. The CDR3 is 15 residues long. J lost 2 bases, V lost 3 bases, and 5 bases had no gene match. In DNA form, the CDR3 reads TGTGCCATCAGTGACCGGACAGGGGAGACCTACGAGCAGTACTTC. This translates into CAISDRTGETYEQYF.

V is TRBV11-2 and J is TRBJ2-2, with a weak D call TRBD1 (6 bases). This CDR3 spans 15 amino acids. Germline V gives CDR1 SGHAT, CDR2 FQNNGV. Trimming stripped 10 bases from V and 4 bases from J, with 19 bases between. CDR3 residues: CATTPGQTITGELFF. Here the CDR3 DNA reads TGTGCCACAACCCCTGGACAGACTATCACCGGGGAGCTGTTTTTT.

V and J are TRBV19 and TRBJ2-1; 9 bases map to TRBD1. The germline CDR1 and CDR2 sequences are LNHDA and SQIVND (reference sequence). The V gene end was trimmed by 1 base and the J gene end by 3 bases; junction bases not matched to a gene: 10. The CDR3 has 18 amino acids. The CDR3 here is CASSIVPAGTGNYNEQFF. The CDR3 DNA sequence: TGTGCCAGTAGTATAGTTCCCGCCGGGACAGGGAACTACAATGAGCAGTTCTTC.

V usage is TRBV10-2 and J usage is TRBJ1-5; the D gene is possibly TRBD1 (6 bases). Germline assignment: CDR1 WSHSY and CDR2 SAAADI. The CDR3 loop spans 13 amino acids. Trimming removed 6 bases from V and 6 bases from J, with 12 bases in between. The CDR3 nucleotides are TGCGCCAGCAGAGAACAGGGCTTTCAGCCCCAGCATTTT. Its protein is CASREQGFQPQHF.

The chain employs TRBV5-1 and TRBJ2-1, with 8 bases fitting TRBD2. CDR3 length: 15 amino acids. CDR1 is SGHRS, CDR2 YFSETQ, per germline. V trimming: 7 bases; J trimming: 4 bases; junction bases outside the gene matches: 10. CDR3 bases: TGCGCCAGCGATCTGGGAGCGGGGGCTTACAATGAGCAGTTCTTC. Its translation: CASDLGAGAYNEQFF.

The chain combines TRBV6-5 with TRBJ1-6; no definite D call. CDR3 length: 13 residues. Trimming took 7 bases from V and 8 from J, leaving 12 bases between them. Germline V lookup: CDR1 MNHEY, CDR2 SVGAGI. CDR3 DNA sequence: TGTGCCAGCATGATCGGTCGTTATTCACCCCTCCACTTT. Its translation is CASMIGRYSPLHF.

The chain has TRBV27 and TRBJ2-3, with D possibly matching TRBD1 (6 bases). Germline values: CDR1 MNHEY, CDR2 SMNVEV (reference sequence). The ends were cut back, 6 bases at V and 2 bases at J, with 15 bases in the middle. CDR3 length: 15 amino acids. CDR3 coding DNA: TGTGCCAGCAGACCAACAGGGACCTACACAGATACGCAGTATTTT. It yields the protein CASRPTGTYTDTQYF.

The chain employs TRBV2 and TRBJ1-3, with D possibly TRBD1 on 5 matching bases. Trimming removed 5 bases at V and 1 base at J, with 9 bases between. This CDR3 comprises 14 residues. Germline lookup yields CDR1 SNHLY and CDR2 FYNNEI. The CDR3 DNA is TGTGCCAGCAGTTACAGGTTGTCTGGAAACACCATATATTTT. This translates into CASSYRLSGNTIYF.

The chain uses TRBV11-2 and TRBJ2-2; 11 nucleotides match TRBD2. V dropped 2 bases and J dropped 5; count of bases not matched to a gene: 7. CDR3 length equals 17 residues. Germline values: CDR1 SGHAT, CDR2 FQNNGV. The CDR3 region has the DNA TGTGCCAGCAGCTTACCCCTAGCGGGGGGTAGGACCGGGGAGCTGTTTTTT. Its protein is CASSLPLAGGRTGELFF. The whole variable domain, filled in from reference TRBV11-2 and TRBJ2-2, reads EAGVAQSPRYKIIEKRQSVAFWCNPISGHATLYWYQQILGQGPKLLIQFQNNGVVDDSQLPKDRFSAERLKGVDSTLKIQPAKLEDSAVYLCASSLPLAGGRTGELFFGEGSRLTVL.

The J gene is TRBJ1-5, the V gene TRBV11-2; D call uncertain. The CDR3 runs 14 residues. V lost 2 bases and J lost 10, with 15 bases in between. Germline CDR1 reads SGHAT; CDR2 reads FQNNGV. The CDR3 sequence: CASSLIGLEPPQHF. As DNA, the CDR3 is TGTGCCAGCAGCTTAATTGGACTCGAACCTCCCCAGCATTTT.

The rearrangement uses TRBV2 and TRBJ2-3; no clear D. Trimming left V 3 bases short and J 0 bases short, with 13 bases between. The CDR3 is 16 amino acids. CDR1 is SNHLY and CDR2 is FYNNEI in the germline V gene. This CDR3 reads CASSDLPHGSTDTQYF. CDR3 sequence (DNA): TGTGCCAGCAGTGACCTTCCCCACGGTAGCACAGATACGCAGTATTTT. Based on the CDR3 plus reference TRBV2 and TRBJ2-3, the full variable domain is EPEVTQTPSHQVTQMGQEVILRCVPISNHLYFYWYRQILGQKVEFLVSFYNNEISEKSEIFDDQFSVERPDGSNFTLKIRSTKLEDSAMYFCASSDLPHGSTDTQYFGPGTRLTVL.

The CDR3 is CASSQERLAGRVTQYF. The CDR3 DNA reads TGTGCCAGCAGCCAAGAAAGACTAGCGGGAAGGGTTACGCAGTATTTT. This rearrangement joins TRBV3-1 (or the pseudogene TRBV3-2) to TRBJ2-3; 11 bases are a match to TRBD2. Trimming cost V 0 bases and J 8 bases; bases outside gene matches: 7. The germline CDR1 and CDR2 sequences are LGHDT and YNNKEL (reference sequence). This CDR3 comprises 16 residues.

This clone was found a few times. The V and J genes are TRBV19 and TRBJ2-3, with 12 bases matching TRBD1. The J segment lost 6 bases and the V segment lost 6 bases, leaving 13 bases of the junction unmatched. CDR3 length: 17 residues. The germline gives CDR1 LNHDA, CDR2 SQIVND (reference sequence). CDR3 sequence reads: CASSSNPGQGALDTQYF. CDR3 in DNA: TGTGCCAGTAGCTCAAACCCGGGACAGGGGGCATTGGATACGCAGTATTTT.

Here the CDR3 reads CASSLAGSGGAYGYTF. The CDR3 DNA is TGTGCCAGCAGCTTGGCCGGGTCAGGGGGCGCCTATGGCTACACCTTC. J is TRBJ1-2 and V is TRBV5-4, with 8 bases matching TRBD1. The CDR3 length is 16 residues. V shed 0 bases, J shed 4 bases, and the junction held 8 bases outside the gene matches. Germline V gives CDR1 SGHNT, CDR2 YYREEE (reference sequence).

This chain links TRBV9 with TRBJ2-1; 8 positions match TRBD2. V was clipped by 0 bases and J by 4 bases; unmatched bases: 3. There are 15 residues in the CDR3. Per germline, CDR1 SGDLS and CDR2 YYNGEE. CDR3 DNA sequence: TGTGCCAGCAGCGTAGGAGCGGGGGATTACAATGAGCAGTTCTTC. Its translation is CASSVGAGDYNEQFF.